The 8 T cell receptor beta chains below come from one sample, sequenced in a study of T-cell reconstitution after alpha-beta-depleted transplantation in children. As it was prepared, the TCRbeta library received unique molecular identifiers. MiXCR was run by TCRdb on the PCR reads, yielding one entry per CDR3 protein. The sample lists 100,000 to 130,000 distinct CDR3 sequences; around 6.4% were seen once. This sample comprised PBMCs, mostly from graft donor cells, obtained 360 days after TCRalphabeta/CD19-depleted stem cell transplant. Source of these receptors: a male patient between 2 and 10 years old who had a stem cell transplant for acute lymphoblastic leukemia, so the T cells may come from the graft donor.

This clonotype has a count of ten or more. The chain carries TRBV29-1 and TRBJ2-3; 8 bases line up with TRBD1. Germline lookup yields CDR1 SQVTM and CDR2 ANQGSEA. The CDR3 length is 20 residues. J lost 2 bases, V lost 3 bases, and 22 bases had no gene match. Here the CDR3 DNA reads TGCAGCGTTGACATCGGATCATCGGGGATGGACAGGGCACTCACAGATACGCAGTATTTT. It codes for CSVDIGSSGMDRALTDTQYF.

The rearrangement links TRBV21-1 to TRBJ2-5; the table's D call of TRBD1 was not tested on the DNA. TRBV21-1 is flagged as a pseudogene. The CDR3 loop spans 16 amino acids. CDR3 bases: TGTGCCAGCAGCGCTCAGACAGGGGCTTCGGGTGAGACCCAGTACTTC. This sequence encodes CASSAQTGASGETQYF.

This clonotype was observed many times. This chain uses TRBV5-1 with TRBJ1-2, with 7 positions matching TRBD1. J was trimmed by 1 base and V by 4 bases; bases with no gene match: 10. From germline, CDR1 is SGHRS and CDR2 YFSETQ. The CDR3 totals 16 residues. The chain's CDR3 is CASSPRQGLLNYGYTF. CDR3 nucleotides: TGCGCCAGCAGCCCGCGACAGGGCTTACTTAACTATGGCTACACCTTC.

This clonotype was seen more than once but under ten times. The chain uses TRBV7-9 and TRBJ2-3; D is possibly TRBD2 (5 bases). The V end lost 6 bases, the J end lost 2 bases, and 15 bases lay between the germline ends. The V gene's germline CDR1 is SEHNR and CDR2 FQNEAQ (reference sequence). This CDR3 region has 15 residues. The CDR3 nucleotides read TGTGCCAGCAGTTCCCTTGAGGGTATCACAGATACGCAGTATTTT. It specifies CASSSLEGITDTQYF. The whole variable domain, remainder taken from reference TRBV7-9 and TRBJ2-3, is DTGVSQNPRHKITKRGQNVTFRCDPISEHNRLYWYRQTLGQGPEFLTYFQNEAQLEKSRLLSDRFSAERPKGSFSTLEIQRTEQGDSAMYLCASSSLEGITDTQYFGPGTRLTVL.

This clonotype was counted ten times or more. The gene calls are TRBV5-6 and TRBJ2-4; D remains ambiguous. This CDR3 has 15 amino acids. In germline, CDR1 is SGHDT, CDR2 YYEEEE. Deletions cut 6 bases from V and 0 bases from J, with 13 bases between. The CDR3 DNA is TGTGCCAGCAACGTAAGAACGACAGCCAAAAACATTCAGTACTTC. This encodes CASNVRTTAKNIQYF.

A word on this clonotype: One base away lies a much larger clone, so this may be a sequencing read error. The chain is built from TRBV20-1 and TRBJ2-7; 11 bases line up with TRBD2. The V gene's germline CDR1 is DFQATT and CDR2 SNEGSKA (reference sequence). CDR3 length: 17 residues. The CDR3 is CCARDRVLAGESYEQYF. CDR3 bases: TGCTGTGCTAGAGATAGGGTACTAGCGGGAGAATCCTACGAGCAGTACTTC.

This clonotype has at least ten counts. CDR3 residues: CASSLRLAGDPSYEQYF. The DNA of the CDR3 is TGTGCCAGCAGCTTAAGACTAGCGGGAGACCCTTCCTACGAGCAGTACTTC. This rearrangement joins TRBV7-2 to TRBJ2-7; 12 bases match TRBD2. CDR1 is SGHTA, CDR2 FQGNSA, per germline. The CDR3 spans 17 residues. V lost 2 bases to trimming and J lost 1 base; unmatched junction nucleotides: 6.

CDR3 sequence reads: CASSYSRVYEQYF. For the CDR3, the DNA is TGTGCCAGCAGTTACTCGAGAGTCTACGAGCAGTACTTC. This rearrangement joins TRBV6-2 or TRBV6-3 to TRBJ2-7; D remains ambiguous. This CDR3 contains 13 residues. Trimming removed 0 bases at V and 3 bases at J, with 6 bases between. Germline V lookup: CDR1 MNHEY, CDR2 SVGEGT.